The clone carrying this TCR beta chain came up many times. The antigen is undetermined. Arm-PCR of CDR3 regions and iRepertoire HTBI primers were used to build TCR beta libraries. TCRdb fed the multiplex PCR reads into MiXCR, producing one record per CDR3 protein. The table records fewer than 350,000 distinct CDR3 sequences, 15% to 20% of them present only once. The source of the sample is a study of regulatory T cells in long-lasting Graves disease. Turning to the study itself: Those Graves' patients who were newly diagnosed had been on antithyroid drugs under 3 months. Study-wide results and limits: It was peripheral blood alone, not thyroid tissue, that was studied. Clonotypes that were public and shared totalled a few thousand in persistent patients versus over 800 in new patients.

The sample's time point: newly diagnosed GD, antithyroid drugs for less than 3 months. The TCR library was made from RNA that had been extracted from PBMCs in TRIzol. Patients with Graves' disease were diagnosed by American Thyroid Association guidelines. Germline V gene sequence: CDR1 SGDLS, CDR2 YYNGEE. J was trimmed by 6 bases and V by 4 bases; bases with no gene match: 8. The CDR3 loop spans 15 amino acids. This sequence joins TRBV9 and TRBJ2-1; TRBD2 matches 9 bases. This TCR was sampled from a female donor with Graves disease. This material consisted of peripheral blood mononuclear cells (PBMCs), taken at new diagnosis, from a patient treated with antithyroid drugs. CDR3 sequence: CASSTLAGLSNEQFF. The CDR3 nucleotides read TGTGCCAGCAGCACCCTAGCGGGACTCAGCAATGAGCAGTTCTTC. Variable domain in full (rest from reference TRBV9 and TRBJ2-1): DSGVTQTPKHLITATGQRVTLRCSPRSGDLSVYWYQQSLDQGLQFLIQYYNGEERAKGNILERFSAQQFPDLHSELNLSSLELGDSALYFCASSTLAGLSNEQFFGPGTRLTVL.